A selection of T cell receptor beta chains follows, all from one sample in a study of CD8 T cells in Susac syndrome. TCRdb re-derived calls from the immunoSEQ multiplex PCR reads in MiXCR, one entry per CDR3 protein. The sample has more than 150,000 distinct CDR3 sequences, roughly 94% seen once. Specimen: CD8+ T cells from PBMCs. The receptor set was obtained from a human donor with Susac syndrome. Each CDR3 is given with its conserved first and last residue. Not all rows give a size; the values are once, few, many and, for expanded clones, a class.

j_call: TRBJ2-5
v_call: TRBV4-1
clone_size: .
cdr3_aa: CASSQGRRYQETQYF

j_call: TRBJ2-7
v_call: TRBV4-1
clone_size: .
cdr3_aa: CASSPGAGNYYEQYF

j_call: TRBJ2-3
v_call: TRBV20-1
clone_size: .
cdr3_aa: CSTSGPGGDTQYF

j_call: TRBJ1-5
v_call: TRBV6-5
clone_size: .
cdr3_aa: CASSYPGQINQPQHF

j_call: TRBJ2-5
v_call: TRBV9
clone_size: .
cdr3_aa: CASSGPGLTEETQYF

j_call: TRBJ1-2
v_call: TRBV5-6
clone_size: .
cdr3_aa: CASSLESLGYTF

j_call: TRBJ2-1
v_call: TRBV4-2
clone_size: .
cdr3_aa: CASSQRQGPQFF

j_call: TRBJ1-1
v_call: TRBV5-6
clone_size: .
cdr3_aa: CASSWDRATEAFF

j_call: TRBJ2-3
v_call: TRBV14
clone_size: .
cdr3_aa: CASSPPRLYGTQYF

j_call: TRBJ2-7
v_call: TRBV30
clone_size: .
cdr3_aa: CAWSPGVITYEQYF

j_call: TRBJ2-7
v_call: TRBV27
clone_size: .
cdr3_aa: CASSLSLEYEQYF

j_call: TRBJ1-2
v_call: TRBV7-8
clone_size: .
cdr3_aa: CASSLAQYNYGYTF

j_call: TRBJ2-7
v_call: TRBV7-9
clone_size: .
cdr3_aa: CASSLDPGYEQYF

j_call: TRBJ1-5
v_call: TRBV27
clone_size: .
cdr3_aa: CASSPEQGADQPQHF

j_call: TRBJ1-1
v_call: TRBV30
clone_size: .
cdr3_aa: CAWSLLWAVNTEAFF

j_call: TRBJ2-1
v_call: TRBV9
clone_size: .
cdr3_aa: CASSGSGGPHNEQFF

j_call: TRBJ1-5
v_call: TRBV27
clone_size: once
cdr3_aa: CASSSGHTGLNQPQHF

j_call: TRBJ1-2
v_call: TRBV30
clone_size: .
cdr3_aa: CAWSRGGDYGYTF

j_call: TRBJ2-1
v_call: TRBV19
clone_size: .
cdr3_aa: CASHSQLANEQFF

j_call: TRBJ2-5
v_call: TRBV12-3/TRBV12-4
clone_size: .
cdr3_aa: CASRSRRGGQETQYF

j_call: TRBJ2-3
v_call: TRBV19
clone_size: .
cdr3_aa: CASSIKARTDTQYF

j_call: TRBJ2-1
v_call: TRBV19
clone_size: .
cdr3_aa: CASSLSSGRNVLSEQFF

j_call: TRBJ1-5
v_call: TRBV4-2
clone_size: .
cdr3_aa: CASSQDKDRLYQPQHF

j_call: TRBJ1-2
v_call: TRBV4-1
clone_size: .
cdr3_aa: CASSQDDRAYGYTF

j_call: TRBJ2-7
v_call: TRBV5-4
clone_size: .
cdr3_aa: CASSSRVDSYEQYF

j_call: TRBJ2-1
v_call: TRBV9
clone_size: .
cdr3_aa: CASSPSDGEGINEQFF

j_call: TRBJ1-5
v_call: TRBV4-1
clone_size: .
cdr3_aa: CASRLNSNQPQHF

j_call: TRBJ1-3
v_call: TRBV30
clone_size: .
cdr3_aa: CAWSDVAGNTIYF

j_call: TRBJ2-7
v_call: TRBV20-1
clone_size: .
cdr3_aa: CSAPGLAGPDEQYF

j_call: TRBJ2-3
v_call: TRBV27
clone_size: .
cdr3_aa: CASSPGQGVWNTQYF

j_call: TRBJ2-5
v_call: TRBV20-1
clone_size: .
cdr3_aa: CSAALAQETQYF

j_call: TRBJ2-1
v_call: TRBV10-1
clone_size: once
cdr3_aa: CASSPSPGGLNEQFF

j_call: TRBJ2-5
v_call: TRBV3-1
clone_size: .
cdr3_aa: CASSPPGVGPPGGETQYF

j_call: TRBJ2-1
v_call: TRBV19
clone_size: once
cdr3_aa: CASSIGLDEQFF

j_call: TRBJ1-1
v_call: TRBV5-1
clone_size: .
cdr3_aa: CASSLSGVNTEAFF

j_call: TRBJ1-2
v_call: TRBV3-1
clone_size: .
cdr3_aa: CASSQLGQPYGYTF

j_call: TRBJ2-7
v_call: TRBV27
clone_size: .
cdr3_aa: CASSPGTSWYEQYF

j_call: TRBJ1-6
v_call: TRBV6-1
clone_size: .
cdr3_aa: CASAGGEGTAYNSPLHF

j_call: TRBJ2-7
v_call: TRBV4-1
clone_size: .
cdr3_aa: CASSQGSETSGSVAYEQYF

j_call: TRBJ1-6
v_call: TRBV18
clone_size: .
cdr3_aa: CASSPVGAPNSPLHF

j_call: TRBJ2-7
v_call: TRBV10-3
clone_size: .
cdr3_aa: CAISVWDREYEQYF

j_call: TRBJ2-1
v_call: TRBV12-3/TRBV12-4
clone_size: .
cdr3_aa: CASTPGRRNEQFF

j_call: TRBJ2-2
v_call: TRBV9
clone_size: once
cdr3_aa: CASSGYAEPGLTGELFF

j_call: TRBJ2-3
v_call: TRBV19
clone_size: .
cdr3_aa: CASSIGQTADTQYF

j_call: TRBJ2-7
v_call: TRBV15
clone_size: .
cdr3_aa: CATSREPTSSYEQYF

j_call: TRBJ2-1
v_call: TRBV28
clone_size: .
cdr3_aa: CASSFQGTSGSYNEQFF

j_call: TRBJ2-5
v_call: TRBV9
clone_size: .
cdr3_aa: CASSESGTSGETQYF

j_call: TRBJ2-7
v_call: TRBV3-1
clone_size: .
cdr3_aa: CASSALLDEQYF

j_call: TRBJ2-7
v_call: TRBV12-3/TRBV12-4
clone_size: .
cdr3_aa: CASSLPGQVNEQYF

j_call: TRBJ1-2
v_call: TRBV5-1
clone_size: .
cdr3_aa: CASSLVTGGNRYTF

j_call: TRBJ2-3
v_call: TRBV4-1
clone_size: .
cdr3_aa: CASSQVASSGSFADTQYF

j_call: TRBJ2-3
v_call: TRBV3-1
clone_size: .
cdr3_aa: CASSQPGQGWNTQYF

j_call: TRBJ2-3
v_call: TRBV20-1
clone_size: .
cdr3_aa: CSARDHSSGGPIVFDTQYF

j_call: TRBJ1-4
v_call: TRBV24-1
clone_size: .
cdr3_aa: CATSDSQESNEKLFF